This T cell receptor beta chain was recovered during a study of cytomegalovirus exposure and HLA in healthy donors. PCR amplification relied on 60 Vbeta primers (plus 13 Jbeta primers). Clones were sequenced by immunoSEQ multiplex PCR, and TCRdb holds only the in-frame ones, with some missing. The sample holds more than 150,000 clones, 80% seen once. Turning to this clone: Its target is not known.

Notes on the study in general: Researchers catalogued over 150 TCR beta chains as cytomegalovirus-associated. A later analysis found common viral pathogens apparently linked to several of the most significant clusters. TCR beta sequences reportedly predicted most subjects' HLA-A and HLA-B alleles accurately.

The source is a girl under 18 in good health and CMV-seropositive. The sequenced material came from PBMCs.

The CDR3 bases are TGTGCCAGCAGTACCACCGGGACAGGCGTTAAGCAGTTCTTC. The encoded protein is CASSTTGTGVKQFF. This chain links TRBV6-6 with TRBJ2-1; 8 nucleotides line up with TRBD1. This CDR3 comprises 14 residues. Germline loops: CDR1 MNHNY, CDR2 SVGAGI (reference sequence). J was trimmed by 11 bases and V by 5 bases; bases with no gene match: 11.